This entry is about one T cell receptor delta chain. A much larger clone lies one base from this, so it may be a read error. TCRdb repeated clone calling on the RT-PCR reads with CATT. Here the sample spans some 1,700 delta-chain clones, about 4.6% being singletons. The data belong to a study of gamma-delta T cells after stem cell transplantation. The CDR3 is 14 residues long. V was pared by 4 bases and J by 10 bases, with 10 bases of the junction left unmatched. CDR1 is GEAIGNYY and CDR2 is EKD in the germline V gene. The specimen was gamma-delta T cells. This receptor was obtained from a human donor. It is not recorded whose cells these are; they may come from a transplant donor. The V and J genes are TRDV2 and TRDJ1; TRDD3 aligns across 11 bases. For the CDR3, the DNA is TGTGCCTGTGAGCTACTGGGGGATAAGGAGAGACTCATCTTT. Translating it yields CACELLGDKERLIF.